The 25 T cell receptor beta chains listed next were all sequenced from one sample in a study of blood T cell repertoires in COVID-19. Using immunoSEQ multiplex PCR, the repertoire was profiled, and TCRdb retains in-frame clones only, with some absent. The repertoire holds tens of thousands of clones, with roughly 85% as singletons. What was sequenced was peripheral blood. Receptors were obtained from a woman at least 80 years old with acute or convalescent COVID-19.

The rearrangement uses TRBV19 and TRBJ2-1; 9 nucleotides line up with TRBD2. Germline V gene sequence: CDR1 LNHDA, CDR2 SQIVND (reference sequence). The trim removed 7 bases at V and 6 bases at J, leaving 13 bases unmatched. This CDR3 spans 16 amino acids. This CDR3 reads CASTRWAGGRRNEQFF. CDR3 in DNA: TGTGCCAGTACCAGGTGGGCGGGAGGGCGTCGCAATGAGCAGTTCTTC. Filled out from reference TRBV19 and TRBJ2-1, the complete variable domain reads DGGITQSPKYLFRKEGQNVTLSCEQNLNHDAMYWYRQDPGQGLRLIYYSQIVNDFQKGDIAEGYSVSREKKESFPLTVTSAQKNPTAFYLCASTRWAGGRRNEQFFGPGTRLTVL.

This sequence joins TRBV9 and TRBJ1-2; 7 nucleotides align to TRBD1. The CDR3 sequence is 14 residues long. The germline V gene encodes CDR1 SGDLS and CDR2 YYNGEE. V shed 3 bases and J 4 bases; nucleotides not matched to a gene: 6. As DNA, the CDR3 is TGTGCCAGCAGCGGGCCGACAGGGAGCTATGGCTACACCTTC. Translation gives CASSGPTGSYGYTF.

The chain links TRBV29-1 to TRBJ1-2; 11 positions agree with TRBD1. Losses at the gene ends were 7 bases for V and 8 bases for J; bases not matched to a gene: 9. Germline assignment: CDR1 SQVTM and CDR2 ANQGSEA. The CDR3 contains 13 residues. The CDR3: CSGTGGDGLGYTF. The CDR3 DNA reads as TGCAGCGGGACAGGGGGCGACGGGCTCGGCTACACCTTC.

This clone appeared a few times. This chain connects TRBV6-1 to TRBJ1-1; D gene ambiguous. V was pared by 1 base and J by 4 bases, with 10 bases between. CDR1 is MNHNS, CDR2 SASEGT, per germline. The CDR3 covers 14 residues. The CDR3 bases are TGTGCCAGCAGTGAAGGGTCGGGATTCACTGAAGCTTTCTTT. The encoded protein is CASSEGSGFTEAFF.

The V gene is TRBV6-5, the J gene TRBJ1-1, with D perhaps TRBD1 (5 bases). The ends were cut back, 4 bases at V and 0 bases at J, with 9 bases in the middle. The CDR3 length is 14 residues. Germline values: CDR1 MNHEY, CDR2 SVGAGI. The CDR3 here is CASSSRGVNTEAFF. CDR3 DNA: TGTGCCAGCAGTTCTCGGGGGGTGAACACTGAAGCTTTCTTT.

In DNA, the CDR3 is TGTGCCAGCAGCGCCGGGACAAGCTATGGCTACACCTTC. It encodes CASSAGTSYGYTF. The gene calls are TRBV6-5 and TRBJ1-2, with D perhaps TRBD1 (6 bases). Trimming took 6 bases from V and 4 from J, leaving 12 bases between them. The CDR3 extends over 13 amino acids. Looked up from germline, CDR1 is MNHEY and CDR2 is SVGAGI.

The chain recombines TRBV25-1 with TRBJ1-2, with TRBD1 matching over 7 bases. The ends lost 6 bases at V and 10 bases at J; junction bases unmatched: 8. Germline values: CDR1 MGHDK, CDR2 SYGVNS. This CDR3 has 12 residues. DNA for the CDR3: TGTGCCAGCAGAAAAGGACAGGCCGTCTACACCTTC. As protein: CASRKGQAVYTF.

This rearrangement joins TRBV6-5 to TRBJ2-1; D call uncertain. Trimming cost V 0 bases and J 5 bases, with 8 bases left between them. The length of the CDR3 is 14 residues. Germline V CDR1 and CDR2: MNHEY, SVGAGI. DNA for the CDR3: TGTGCCAGCAGTTACTCTCGACTTCACAATGAGCAGTTCTTC. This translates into CASSYSRLHNEQFF.

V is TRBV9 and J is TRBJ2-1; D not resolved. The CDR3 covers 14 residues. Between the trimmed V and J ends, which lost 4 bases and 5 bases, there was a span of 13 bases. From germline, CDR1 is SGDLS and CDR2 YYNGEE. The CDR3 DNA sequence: TGTGCCAGCAGCCTCTCGGCAGGCGACAATGAGCAGTTCTTC. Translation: CASSLSAGDNEQFF.

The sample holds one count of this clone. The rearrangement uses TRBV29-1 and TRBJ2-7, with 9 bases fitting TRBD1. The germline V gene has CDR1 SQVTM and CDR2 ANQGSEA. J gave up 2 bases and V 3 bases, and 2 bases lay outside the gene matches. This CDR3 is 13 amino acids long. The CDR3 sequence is CSVEGQGAYEQYF. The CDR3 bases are TGCAGCGTTGAGGGACAGGGCGCCTACGAGCAGTACTTC.

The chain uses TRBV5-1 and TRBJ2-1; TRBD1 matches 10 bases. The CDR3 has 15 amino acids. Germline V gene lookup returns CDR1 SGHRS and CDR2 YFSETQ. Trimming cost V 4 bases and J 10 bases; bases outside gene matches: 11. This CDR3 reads CASSRSGTGEGEQFF. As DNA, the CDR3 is TGCGCCAGCAGCCGTTCAGGGACAGGGGAAGGCGAGCAGTTCTTC.

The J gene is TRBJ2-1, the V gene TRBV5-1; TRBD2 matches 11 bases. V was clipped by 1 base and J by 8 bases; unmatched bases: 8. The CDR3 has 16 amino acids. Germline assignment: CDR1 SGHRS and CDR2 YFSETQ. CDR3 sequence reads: CASSLSTSGSSDEQFF. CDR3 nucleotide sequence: TGCGCCAGCAGCTTGAGTACTAGCGGGAGTAGCGATGAGCAGTTCTTC.

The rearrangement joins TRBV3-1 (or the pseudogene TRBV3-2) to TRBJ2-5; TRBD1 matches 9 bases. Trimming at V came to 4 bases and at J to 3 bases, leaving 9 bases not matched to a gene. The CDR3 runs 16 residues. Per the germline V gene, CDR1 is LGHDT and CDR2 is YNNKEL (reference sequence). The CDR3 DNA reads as TGTGCCAGCAGCCTAATACAGGGGGCAAGAGAAGAGACCCAGTACTTC. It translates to CASSLIQGAREETQYF.

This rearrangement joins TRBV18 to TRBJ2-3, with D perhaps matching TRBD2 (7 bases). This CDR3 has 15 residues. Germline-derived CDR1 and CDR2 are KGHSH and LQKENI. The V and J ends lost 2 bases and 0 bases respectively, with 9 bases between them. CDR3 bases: TGTGCCAGCTCACCAGGGGGGGCTAGCACAGATACGCAGTATTTT. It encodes CASSPGGASTDTQYF.

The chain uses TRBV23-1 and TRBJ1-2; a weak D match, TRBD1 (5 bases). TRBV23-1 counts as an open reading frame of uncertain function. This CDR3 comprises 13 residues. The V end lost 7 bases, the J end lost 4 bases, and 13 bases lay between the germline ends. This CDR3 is CASTWGGGYGYTF. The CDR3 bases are TGCGCCAGCACGTGGGGGGGTGGCTATGGCTACACCTTC.

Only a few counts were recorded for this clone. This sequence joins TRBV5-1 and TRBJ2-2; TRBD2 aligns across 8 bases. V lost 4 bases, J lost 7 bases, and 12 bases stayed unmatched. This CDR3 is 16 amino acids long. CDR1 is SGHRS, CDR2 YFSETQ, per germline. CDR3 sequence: CASSPGGGGPGGELFF. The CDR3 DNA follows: TGCGCCAGCAGCCCTGGCGGCGGGGGGCCGGGCGGGGAGCTGTTTTTT.

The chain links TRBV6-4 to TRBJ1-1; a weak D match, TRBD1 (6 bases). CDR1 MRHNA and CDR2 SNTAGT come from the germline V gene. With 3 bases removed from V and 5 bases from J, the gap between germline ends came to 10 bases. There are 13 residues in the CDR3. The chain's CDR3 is CASSDRGGTEAFF. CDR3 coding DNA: TGTGCCAGCAGTGATAGGGGGGGGACTGAAGCTTTCTTT.

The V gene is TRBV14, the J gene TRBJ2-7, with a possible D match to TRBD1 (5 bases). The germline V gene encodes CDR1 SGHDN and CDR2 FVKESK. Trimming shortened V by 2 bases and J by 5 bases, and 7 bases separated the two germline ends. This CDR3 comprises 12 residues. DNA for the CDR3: TGTGCCAGCAGCCAATCAGGGAACGAGCAGTACTTC. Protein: CASSQSGNEQYF.

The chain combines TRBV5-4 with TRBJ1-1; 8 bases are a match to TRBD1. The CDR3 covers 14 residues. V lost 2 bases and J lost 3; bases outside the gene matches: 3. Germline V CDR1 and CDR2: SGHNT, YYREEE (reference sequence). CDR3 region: CASSFDRGYTEAFF. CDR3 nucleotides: TGTGCCAGCAGCTTCGACAGGGGCTACACTGAAGCTTTCTTT.

The CDR3 DNA is TGTGCCACCAGTGATTTGGAGGGAACAGTTTTTCACTGTGGAAACACCATATATTTT. It codes for CATSDLEGTVFHCGNTIYF. This sequence joins TRBV24-1 and TRBJ1-3; D is unclear. Germline V gives CDR1 KGHDR, CDR2 SFDVKD. The CDR3 contains 19 residues. The V gene lost 0 bases and the J gene lost 3 bases, with 20 bases spanning the gap.

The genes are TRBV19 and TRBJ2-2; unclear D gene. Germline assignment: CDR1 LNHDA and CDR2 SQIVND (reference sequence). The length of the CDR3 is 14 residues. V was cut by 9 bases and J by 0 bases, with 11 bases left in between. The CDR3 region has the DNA TGTGCCAGCAAACGCAGCGCGAACACCGGGGAGCTGTTTTTT. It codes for CASKRSANTGELFF.

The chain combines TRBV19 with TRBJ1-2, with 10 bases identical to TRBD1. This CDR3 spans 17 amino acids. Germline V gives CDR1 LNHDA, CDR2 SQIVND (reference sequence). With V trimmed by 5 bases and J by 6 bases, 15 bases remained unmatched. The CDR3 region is CASSARKPDRGQDGYTF. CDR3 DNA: TGTGCCAGTAGTGCCCGAAAGCCTGACAGGGGGCAGGATGGCTACACCTTC.

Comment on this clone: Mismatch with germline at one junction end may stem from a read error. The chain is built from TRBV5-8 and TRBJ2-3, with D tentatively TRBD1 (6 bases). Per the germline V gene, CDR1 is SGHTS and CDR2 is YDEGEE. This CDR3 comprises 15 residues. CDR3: CASSLKGVLTNTQYF. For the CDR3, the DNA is TGTGCCAGCAGCTTGAAGGGGGTCCTCACAAATACGCAGTATTTT. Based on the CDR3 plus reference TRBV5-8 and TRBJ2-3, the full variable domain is EAGVTQSPTHLIKTRGQQATLRCSPISGHTSVYWYQQALGLGLQFLLWYDEGEERNRGNFPPRFSGRQFPNYSSELNVNALELEDSALYLCASSLKGVLTNTQYFGPGTRLTVL.

The CDR3 nucleotides are TGTGCCAGCAGTTACTCCGCTAGCGGGCTCACCGGGGAGCTGTTTTTT. It specifies CASSYSASGLTGELFF. The chain joins TRBV6-5 to TRBJ2-2; TRBD2 aligns across 8 bases. Trimming at V came to 0 bases and at J to 4 bases, leaving 4 bases not matched to a gene. The CDR3 contains 16 residues. Germline CDR1 and CDR2: MNHEY and SVGAGI.

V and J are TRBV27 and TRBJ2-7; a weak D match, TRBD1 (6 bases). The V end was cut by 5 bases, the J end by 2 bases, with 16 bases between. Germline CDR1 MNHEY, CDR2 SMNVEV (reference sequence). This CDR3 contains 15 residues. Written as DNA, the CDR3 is TGTGCCAGCAGTCCCCAGGGGTTAGGCCCCTACGAGCAGTACTTC. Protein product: CASSPQGLGPYEQYF.